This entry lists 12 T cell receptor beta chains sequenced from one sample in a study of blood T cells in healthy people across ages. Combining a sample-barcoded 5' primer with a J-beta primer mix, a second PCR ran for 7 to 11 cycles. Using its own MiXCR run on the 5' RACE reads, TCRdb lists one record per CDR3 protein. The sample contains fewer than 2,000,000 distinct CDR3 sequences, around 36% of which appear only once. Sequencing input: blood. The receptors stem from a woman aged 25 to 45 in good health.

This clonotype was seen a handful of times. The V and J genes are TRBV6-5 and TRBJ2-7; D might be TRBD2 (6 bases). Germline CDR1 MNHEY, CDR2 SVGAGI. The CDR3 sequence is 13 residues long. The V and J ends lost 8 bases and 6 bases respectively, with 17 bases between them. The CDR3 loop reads CASRLVIAGEQYF. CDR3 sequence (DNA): TGTGCCAGCCGACTAGTTATTGCGGGCGAGCAGTACTTC.

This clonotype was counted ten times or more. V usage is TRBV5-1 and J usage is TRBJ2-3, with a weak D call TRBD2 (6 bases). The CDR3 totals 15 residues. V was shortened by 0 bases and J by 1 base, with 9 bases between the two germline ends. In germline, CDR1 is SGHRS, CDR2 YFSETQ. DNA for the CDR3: TGCGCCAGCAGCTTGGACGGGAGTGGCACAGATACGCAGTATTTT. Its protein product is CASSLDGSGTDTQYF.

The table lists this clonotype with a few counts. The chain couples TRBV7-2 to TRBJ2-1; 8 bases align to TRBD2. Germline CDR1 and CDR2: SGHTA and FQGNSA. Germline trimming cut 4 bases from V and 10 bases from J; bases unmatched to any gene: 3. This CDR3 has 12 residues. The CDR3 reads CASSWVAGEQFF. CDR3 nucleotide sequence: TGTGCCAGCAGCTGGGTAGCGGGGGAGCAGTTCTTC.

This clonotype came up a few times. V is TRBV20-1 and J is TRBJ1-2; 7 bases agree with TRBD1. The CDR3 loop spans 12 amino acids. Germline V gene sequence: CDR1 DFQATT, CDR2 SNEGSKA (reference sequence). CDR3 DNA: TGCTATCCGGGACAGATAATTTATGGCTACACCTTC. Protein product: CYPGQIIYGYTF.

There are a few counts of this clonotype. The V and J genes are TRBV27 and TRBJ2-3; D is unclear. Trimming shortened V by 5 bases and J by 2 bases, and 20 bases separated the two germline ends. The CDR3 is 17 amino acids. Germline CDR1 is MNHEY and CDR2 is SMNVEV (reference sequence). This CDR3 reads CASSPVGGSGLTDTQYF. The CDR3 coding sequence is TGTGCCAGCAGTCCGGTTGGCGGATCGGGCCTCACAGATACGCAGTATTTT.

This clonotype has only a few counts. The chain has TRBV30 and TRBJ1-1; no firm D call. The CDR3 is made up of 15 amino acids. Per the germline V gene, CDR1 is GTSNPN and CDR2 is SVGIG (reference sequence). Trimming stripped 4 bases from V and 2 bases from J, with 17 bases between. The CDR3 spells CAWMRAALLNTEAFF. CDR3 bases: TGTGCCTGGATGAGGGCCGCACTACTTAACACTGAAGCTTTCTTT.

The CDR3 spells CASRRAGGGYGYTF. DNA for the CDR3: TGTGCCAGCAGGAGGGCAGGGGGCGGCTATGGCTACACCTTC. The chain carries TRBV27 and TRBJ1-2; 8 bases agree with TRBD1. This CDR3 spans 14 amino acids. Germline CDR1 and CDR2: MNHEY and SMNVEV (reference sequence). Trimming at V came to 6 bases and at J to 4 bases, leaving 7 bases not matched to a gene.

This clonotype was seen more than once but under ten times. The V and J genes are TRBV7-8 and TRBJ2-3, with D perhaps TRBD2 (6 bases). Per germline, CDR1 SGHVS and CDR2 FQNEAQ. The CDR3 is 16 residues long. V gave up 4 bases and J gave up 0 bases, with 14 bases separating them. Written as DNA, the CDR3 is TGTGCCAGCAGCTGGCGGGGCTATACCAGCACAGATACGCAGTATTTT. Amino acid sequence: CASSWRGYTSTDTQYF.

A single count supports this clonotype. In DNA, the CDR3 is TGTGCCAGCAGCTTAGATCGGGCAGGGGAAGGCTACACCTTC. Its translation: CASSLDRAGEGYTF. This chain links TRBV11-2 with TRBJ1-2; the D gene is possibly TRBD1 (6 bases). The V end lost 0 bases, the J end lost 8 bases, and 13 bases lay between the germline ends. CDR3 length: 14 residues. Germline assignment: CDR1 SGHAT and CDR2 FQNNGV.

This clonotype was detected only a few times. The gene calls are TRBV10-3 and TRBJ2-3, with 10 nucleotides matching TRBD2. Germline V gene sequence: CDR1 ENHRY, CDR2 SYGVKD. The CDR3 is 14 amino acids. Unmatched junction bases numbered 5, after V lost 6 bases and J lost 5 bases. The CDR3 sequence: CAISRLAGGDTQYF. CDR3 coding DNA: TGTGCCATCAGCCGGTTAGCGGGAGGAGATACGCAGTATTTT.

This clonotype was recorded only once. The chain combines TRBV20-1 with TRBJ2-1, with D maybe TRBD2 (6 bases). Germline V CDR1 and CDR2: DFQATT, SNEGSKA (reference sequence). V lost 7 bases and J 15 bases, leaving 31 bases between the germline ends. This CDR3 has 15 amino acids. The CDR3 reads CSGRGFGGATSMSFF. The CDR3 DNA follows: TGCAGTGGGAGAGGGTTTGGCGGGGCGACTTCCATGTCGTTCTTC.

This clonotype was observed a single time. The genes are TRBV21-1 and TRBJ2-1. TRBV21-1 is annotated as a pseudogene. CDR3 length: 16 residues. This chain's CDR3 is CASSGRGSSRYNEQFF. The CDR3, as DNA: TGTGCCAGCAGCGGACGTGGTAGCAGTCGCTACAATGAGCAGTTCTTC.